This is a list of T cell receptor beta chains from one sample in a study of blood T cell repertoires in COVID-19. TCRdb keeps only in-frame clones here, not all; method: immunoSEQ multiplex PCR. The table records roughly 72,000 clones, around 90% of them present only once. The source material was peripheral blood. Receptors originate from a human donor in a cohort sampled during active COVID-19. CDR3s include the opening cysteine and the closing phenylalanine or tryptophan. D genes are given only for firm matches. Clone sizes are given selectively: once, few, many, or a class where the clone is expanded.

>TRBV20-1|13|TRBJ1-5|-|-
CSASPEGYQPQHF
TGCAGTGCTAGTCCGGAGGGGTATCAGCCCCAGCATTTT
>TRBV27|14|TRBJ2-7|-|-
CASSLRGGSYEQYF
TGTGCCAGCAGTCTCAGGGGAGGGTCCTACGAGCAGTACTTC
>TRBV9|14|TRBJ2-1|TRBD2|-
CASNRLAGSNEQFF
TGTGCCAGCAACCGACTAGCGGGATCCAATGAGCAGTTCTTC
>TRBV3-1/TRBV3-2|16|TRBJ2-7|TRBD2|-
CASSQATSGRLGEQYF
TGTGCCAGCAGCCAAGCGACTAGCGGGAGGTTAGGGGAGCAGTACTTC
>TRBV18|14|TRBJ1-1|-|-
CASSNNGENTEAFF
TGTGCCAGCTCAAATAATGGAGAGAACACTGAAGCTTTCTTT
>TRBV24-1|16|TRBJ2-1|TRBD1|-
CATSSPPGQGGNEQFF
TGTGCCACCAGCTCCCCGCCGGGACAGGGGGGGAATGAGCAGTTCTTC
>TRBV4-1|14|TRBJ2-5|-|-
CASSYYFEPGTQYF
TGCGCCAGCAGCTACTACTTTGAACCGGGGACCCAGTACTTC
>TRBV7-2|16|TRBJ2-7|-|-
CASSPGGGLLPYEQYF
TGTGCCAGCAGCCCGGGTGGAGGGCTACTTCCCTACGAGCAGTACTTC
>TRBV28|14|TRBJ1-2|TRBD1|-
CASSIQGAAAGYTF
TGTGCCAGCAGTATACAGGGGGCCGCCGCTGGCTACACCTTC
>TRBV18|17|TRBJ1-3|-|-
CASSPFRLRDSGNTIYF
TGTGCCAGCTCACCTTTCCGTCTGAGGGACTCTGGAAACACCATATATTTT
>TRBV6-6|14|TRBJ1-3|-|-
CASNPTVSGNTIYF
TGTGCCAGCAATCCGACAGTCTCTGGAAACACCATATATTTT
>TRBV24-1|15|TRBJ2-7|TRBD1|few
CATSPGQGATYEQYF
TGTGCCACCAGTCCCGGACAGGGGGCCACTTACGAGCAGTACTTC
>TRBV10-2|15|TRBJ2-2|-|-
CASIGGKANTGELFF
TGCGCCAGCATCGGCGGGAAGGCGAACACCGGGGAGCTGTTTTTT
>TRBV5-1|15|TRBJ2-5|-|-
CASSLSQGPGETQYF
TGCGCCAGCAGCTTGTCTCAGGGCCCCGGGGAGACCCAGTACTTC
>TRBV27|14|TRBJ2-3|-|-
CASRDSPSTDTQYF
TGTGCCAGCAGGGACAGTCCTAGCACAGATACGCAGTATTTT
>TRBV4-1|16|TRBJ1-2|TRBD1|-
CASSQTRTGSNYGYTF
TGCGCCAGCAGCCAAACGAGGACAGGGTCTAACTATGGCTACACCTTC
>TRBV6-6|16|TRBJ2-3|-|-
CASSYSQQGRTDTQYF
TGTGCCAGCAGTTACTCTCAGCAGGGTAGGACAGATACGCAGTATTTT
>TRBV6-2/TRBV6-3|15|TRBJ1-2|TRBD1|-
CASSSPGQGLYGYTF
TGTGCCAGCAGCTCACCGGGACAGGGTCTCTATGGCTACACCTTC